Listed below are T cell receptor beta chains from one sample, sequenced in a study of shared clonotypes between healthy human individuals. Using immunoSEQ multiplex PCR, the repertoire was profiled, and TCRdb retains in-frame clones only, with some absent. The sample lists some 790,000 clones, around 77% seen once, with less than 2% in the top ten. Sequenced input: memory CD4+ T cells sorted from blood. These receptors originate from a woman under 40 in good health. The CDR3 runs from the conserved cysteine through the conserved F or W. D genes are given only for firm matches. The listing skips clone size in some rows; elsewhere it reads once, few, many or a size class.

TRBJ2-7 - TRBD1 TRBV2 CASRSPGTGGINEQYF TGTGCCAGCAGGAGCCCTGGGACAGGGGGCATCAACGAGCAGTACTTC
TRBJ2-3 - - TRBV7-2 CASSLASTDTQYF TGTGCCAGCAGCTTAGCGTCCACAGATACGCAGTATTTT
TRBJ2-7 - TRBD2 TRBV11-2 CASSSSSGRTAYEQYF TGTGCCAGCAGCTCCTCTAGCGGGAGGACGGCCTACGAGCAGTACTTC
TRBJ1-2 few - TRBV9 CASSVAVHNYGYTF TGTGCCAGCAGCGTAGCGGTCCATAACTATGGCTACACCTTC
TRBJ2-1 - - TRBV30 CAWSVISGTYNEQFF TGTGCCTGGAGTGTAATCAGCGGTACCTACAATGAGCAGTTCTTC
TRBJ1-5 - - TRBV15 CATSNRTGLLNQPQHF TGTGCCACCAGCAACCGTACAGGGCTATTAAATCAGCCCCAGCATTTT
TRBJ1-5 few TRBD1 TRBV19 CASSRDSRNQPQHF TGTGCCAGTAGCCGGGACAGCCGAAATCAGCCCCAGCATTTT
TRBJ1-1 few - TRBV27 CASSLGGAGTEAFF TGTGCCAGCAGTTTGGGGGGCGCGGGTACTGAAGCTTTCTTT
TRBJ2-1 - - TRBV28 CASTGTQYNEQFF TGTGCCAGCACCGGGACACAATACAATGAGCAGTTCTTC
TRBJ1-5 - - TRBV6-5 CASSLQENQPQHF TGTGCCAGCAGCCTGCAGGAAAATCAGCCCCAGCATTTT
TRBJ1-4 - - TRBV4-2 CASSQDQGSYEKLFF TGTGCCAGCAGCCAAGATCAGGGCAGTTATGAAAAACTGTTTTTT
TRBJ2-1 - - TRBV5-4 CASSLMRLSGVNEQFF TGTGCCAGCAGCTTGATGAGGCTTAGCGGTGTCAATGAGCAGTTCTTC
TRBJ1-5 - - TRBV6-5 CASSYGGFGNQPQHF TGTGCCAGCAGTTACGGGGGCTTTGGCAATCAGCCCCAGCATTTT
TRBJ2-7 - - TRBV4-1 CASSQGARSHEQYF TGCGCCAGCAGCCAAGGGGCCCGGTCCCACGAGCAGTACTTC
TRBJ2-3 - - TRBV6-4 CASSEVLEGGTDTQYF TGTGCCAGCAGTGAAGTGTTGGAGGGGGGCACAGATACGCAGTATTTT
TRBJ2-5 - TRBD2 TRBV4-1 CASSQRSGSGKETQYF TGCGCCAGCAGCCAAAGGAGTGGTAGCGGGAAAGAGACCCAGTACTTC
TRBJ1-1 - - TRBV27 CASSSPPGRHNTEAFF TGTGCCAGCAGTTCTCCCCCAGGGAGACATAACACTGAAGCTTTCTTT
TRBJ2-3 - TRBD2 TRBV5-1 CASSPMGLAGTDTQYF TGCGCCAGCTCTCCGATGGGACTAGCGGGCACAGATACGCAGTATTTT
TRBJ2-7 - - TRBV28 CASTSSYEQYF TGTGCCAGCACCAGCTCCTACGAGCAGTACTTC
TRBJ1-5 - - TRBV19 CASSIGRGVSQPQHF TGTGCCAGTAGTATAGGTCGGGGGGTGTCTCAGCCCCAGCATTTT
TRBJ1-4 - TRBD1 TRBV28 CASSSNRGLGEKLFF TGTGCCAGCAGTTCCAACAGGGGGCTGGGTGAAAAACTGTTTTTT
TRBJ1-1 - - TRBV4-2 CASSQDQRIPEAFF TGTGCCAGCAGCCAAGATCAAAGGATTCCCGAAGCTTTCTTT
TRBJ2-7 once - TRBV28 CASRGIHEQYF TGTGCCAGCAGGGGAATCCACGAGCAGTACTTC
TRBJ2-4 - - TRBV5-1 CASSQGQLAKNIQYF TGCGCCAGCAGCCAAGGACAGTTAGCCAAAAACATTCAGTACTTC
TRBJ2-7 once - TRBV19 CASSIYRDVEEQYF TGTGCCAGTAGTATATATCGGGACGTAGAAGAGCAGTACTTC
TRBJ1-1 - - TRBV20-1 CSARYFEAFF TGCAGTGCTAGATATTTTGAAGCTTTCTTT
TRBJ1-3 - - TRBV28 CASSFPGWIGNTIYF TGTGCCAGCAGTTTCCCAGGATGGATAGGAAACACCATATATTTT
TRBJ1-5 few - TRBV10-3 CAISESGGQPQHF TGTGCCATCAGTGAGTCCGGGGGTCAGCCCCAGCATTTT
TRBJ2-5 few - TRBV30 CAWSVLGTAEETQYF TGTGCCTGGAGTGTACTCGGGACTGCCGAAGAGACCCAGTACTTC
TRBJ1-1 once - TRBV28 CASSGGENTEAFF TGTGCCAGCAGTGGCGGGGAGAACACTGAAGCTTTCTTT
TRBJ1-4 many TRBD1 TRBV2 CASGGQGITNEKLFF TGTGCCAGCGGGGGACAGGGGATAACTAATGAAAAACTGTTTTTT
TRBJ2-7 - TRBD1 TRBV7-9 CASSLTTGGEPYEQYF TGTGCCAGCAGCTTAACTACAGGGGGCGAACCCTACGAGCAGTACTTC
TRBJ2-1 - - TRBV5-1 CASSPQTGSYNEQFF TGCGCCAGCAGCCCACAAACAGGGAGCTACAATGAGCAGTTCTTC
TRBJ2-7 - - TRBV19 CASSKAGMDYEQYF TGTGCCAGTAGTAAAGCCGGGATGGACTACGAGCAGTACTTC
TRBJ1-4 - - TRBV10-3 CAINQDSEPNEKLFF TGTGCCATCAACCAGGACAGTGAACCGAATGAAAAACTGTTTTTT
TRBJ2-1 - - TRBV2 CASREGRNEQFF TGTGCCAGCAGGGAAGGGCGAAATGAGCAGTTCTTC
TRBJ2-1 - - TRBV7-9 CASSEEGRPNEQFF TGTGCCAGCAGCGAGGAGGGGCGCCCAAATGAGCAGTTCTTC
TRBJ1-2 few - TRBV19 CASSVGGRKGYTF TGTGCCAGTAGTGTAGGCGGCAGGAAAGGCTACACCTTC
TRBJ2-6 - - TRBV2 CASNLGLGSGANVLTF TGTGCCAGCAACCTGGGATTAGGCTCGGGGGCCAACGTCCTGACTTTC